These 25 T cell receptor beta chains share one sample of origin, sequenced in a study of cytomegalovirus exposure and HLA in healthy donors. Primers for the PCR totalled 60 Vbeta and 13 Jbeta. Sequenced by immunoSEQ multiplex PCR; TCRdb stores in-frame clones only, minus some. The repertoire has some 140,000 clones, 80% of them found once; the top ten carry 1% to 1.5%. What was sequenced was PBMCs. All receptors come from a male donor in good health and CMV-seropositive.

CDR3 coding DNA: TGTGCCAGCAGTTCCGGACTAGCGGGGGAACTTAGCACAGATACGCAGTATTTT. Its protein is CASSSGLAGELSTDTQYF. The rearrangement links TRBV5-4 to TRBJ2-3, with 13 bases lining up with TRBD2. CDR3 size: 18 residues. With 5 bases clipped from V and 0 bases from J, the junction kept 9 bases outside the gene matches. The germline V gene has CDR1 SGHNT and CDR2 YYREEE (reference sequence). Together with reference TRBV5-4 and TRBJ2-3, the CDR3 gives the full variable domain: ETGVTQSPTHLIKTRGQQVTLRCSSQSGHNTVSWYQQALGQGPQFIFQYYREEENGRGNFPPRFSGLQFPNYSSELNVNALELDDSALYLCASSSGLAGELSTDTQYFGPGTRLTVL.

The chain joins TRBV25-1 to TRBJ1-2; D may be TRBD1 (6 bases). Looked up from germline, CDR1 is MGHDK and CDR2 is SYGVNS. The CDR3 has 15 residues. Between the trimmed V and J ends, which lost 4 bases and 1 base, there was a span of 13 bases. The CDR3 here is CASSGWTDINYGYTF. CDR3 coding DNA: TGTGCCAGCAGTGGTTGGACAGATATTAACTATGGCTACACCTTC.

The chain is built from TRBV19 and TRBJ1-1, with D uncertain. Between the trimmed V and J ends, which lost 5 bases and 1 base, there was a span of 8 bases. Germline values: CDR1 LNHDA, CDR2 SQIVND (reference sequence). This CDR3 contains 13 residues. CDR3 sequence (DNA): TGTGCCAGTAGTTTTTCAGGGAACACTGAAGCTTTCTTT. It encodes CASSFSGNTEAFF.

This chain joins TRBV7-2 and TRBJ2-2; 9 bases fit TRBD1. The V gene's germline CDR1 is SGHTA and CDR2 FQGNSA. Losses at the gene ends were 0 bases for V and 3 bases for J; bases not matched to a gene: 2. This CDR3 is built from 16 residues. CDR3: CASSLAGTGYTGELFF. The CDR3 DNA reads as TGTGCCAGCAGCTTAGCAGGGACAGGGTACACCGGGGAGCTGTTTTTT.

This chain joins TRBV2 and TRBJ2-1; TRBD2 aligns across 11 bases. Germline V gene data show CDR1 as SNHLY and CDR2 as FYNNEI. The CDR3 runs to 13 residues. V shed 9 bases and J 6 bases; nucleotides not matched to a gene: 4. The CDR3 nucleotides are TGTGCCAGGTCCGGGACTAGCGGCAATGAGCAGTTCTTC. Encoded protein: CARSGTSGNEQFF.

The table lists this clone with a few counts. This CDR3 is also generated by other DNA sequences in the sample. The genes are TRBV2 and TRBJ2-7; TRBD2 agrees at 9 bases. Germline CDR1 SNHLY, CDR2 FYNNEI. The CDR3 has 14 residues. The junction had 4 bases not matched to a gene; V was cut back by 7 bases and J by 0 bases. The CDR3 sequence is CASIRTSASYEQYF. Here the CDR3 DNA reads TGTGCCAGCATCCGGACTAGCGCCTCCTACGAGCAGTACTTC.

J is TRBJ1-4 and V is TRBV5-1, with TRBD1 as a possible D gene (5 bases). The CDR3 has 13 amino acids. Trimming removed 3 bases at V and 6 bases at J, with 9 bases between. Germline V gene lookup returns CDR1 SGHRS and CDR2 YFSETQ. The CDR3 sequence is CASSSGGDEKLFF. For the CDR3, the DNA is TGCGCCAGCAGCTCCGGGGGGGATGAAAAACTGTTTTTT.

V and J are TRBV10-3 and TRBJ1-4, with a possible D match to TRBD1 (6 bases). The ends were cut back, 6 bases at V and 5 bases at J, with 13 bases in the middle. This CDR3 spans 14 amino acids. Germline assignment: CDR1 ENHRY and CDR2 SYGVKD. The CDR3 DNA reads TGTGCCATCAGCAGGGGTCAGGGGAATGAAAAACTGTTTTTT. It translates to CAISRGQGNEKLFF.

The chain links TRBV28 to TRBJ2-7; 7 bases align to TRBD2. CDR3 length: 15 residues. With V trimmed by 5 bases and J by 5 bases, 12 bases remained unmatched. Germline V gives CDR1 MDHEN, CDR2 SYDVKM. In nucleotides, the CDR3 is TGTGCCAGCAGTCAACCGGGGGGACCAGGCCACGAGCAGTACTTC. Translated, it gives CASSQPGGPGHEQYF.

This clone has just one count. This chain connects TRBV18 to TRBJ2-7; 14 bases are shared with TRBD2. The CDR3 spans 15 residues. Germline trimming cut 2 bases from V and 5 bases from J; bases unmatched to any gene: 2. The germline V gene encodes CDR1 KGHSH and CDR2 LQKENI. CDR3 residues: CASSPGTSGSDEQYF. In nucleotides, the CDR3 is TGTGCCAGCTCACCAGGGACTAGCGGGAGCGACGAGCAGTACTTC.

The CDR3 sequence: CASSPGQGTYEQYF. The CDR3 region has the DNA TGTGCCAGCAGTCCTGGACAGGGAACCTACGAGCAGTACTTC. The chain carries TRBV28 and TRBJ2-7; 8 bases agree with TRBD1. CDR1 is MDHEN and CDR2 is SYDVKM in the germline V gene. V shed 5 bases, J shed 2 bases, and the junction held 5 bases outside the gene matches. This CDR3 region has 14 residues.

This chain connects TRBV28 to TRBJ2-4; a weak D match, TRBD1 (6 bases). Germline V lookup: CDR1 MDHEN, CDR2 SYDVKM. The CDR3 has 15 amino acids. Trimming pared 8 bases from V and 3 bases from J, leaving 17 bases between. The CDR3 nucleotides are TGTGCCAGCGAAAGCCCAGGGGTAGGCAAAAACATTCAGTACTTC. It codes for CASESPGVGKNIQYF.

The V call is TRBV19, the J call TRBJ2-1; no reliable D call. The V and J ends lost 5 bases and 6 bases respectively, with 11 bases between them. This CDR3 has 13 amino acids. Germline CDR1 LNHDA, CDR2 SQIVND (reference sequence). The CDR3 spells CASSPQRGNEQFF. Written as DNA, the CDR3 is TGTGCCAGTAGTCCCCAGAGAGGCAATGAGCAGTTCTTC.

The V gene is TRBV27, the J gene TRBJ2-7; D is perhaps TRBD2 (5 bases). The germline V gene has CDR1 MNHEY and CDR2 SMNVEV (reference sequence). The CDR3 spans 15 residues. Deletions cut 5 bases from V and 5 bases from J, with 19 bases between. In DNA form, the CDR3 reads TGTGCCAGCAGTCTCTCCGGGAACGCAAAGGACGAGCAGTACTTC. Translation: CASSLSGNAKDEQYF.

The table lists this clone with a few counts. The chain is built from TRBV14 and TRBJ2-5; no firm D call. The CDR3 length is 14 residues. V lost 1 base and J 5 bases, leaving 11 bases between the germline ends. CDR1 and CDR2 (germline): SGHDN, FVKESK. This chain's CDR3 is CASSQVNGWETQYF. In nucleotides, the CDR3 is TGTGCCAGCAGCCAAGTCAACGGGTGGGAGACCCAGTACTTC. The full variable domain, rest sourced from reference TRBV14 and TRBJ2-5, is EAGVTQFPSHSVIEKGQTVTLRCDPISGHDNLYWYRRVMGKEIKFLLHFVKESKQDESGMPNNRFLAERTGGTYSTLKVQPAELEDSGVYFCASSQVNGWETQYFGPGTRLLVL.

This clone was counted a single time. This rearrangement joins TRBV28 to TRBJ1-6, with no clear D. Trimming cost V 3 bases and J 5 bases, with 8 bases left between them. The CDR3 extends over 14 amino acids. CDR1 is MDHEN, CDR2 SYDVKM, per germline. CDR3 in amino acids: CASSLAADNSPLHF. In DNA, the CDR3 is TGTGCCAGCAGTTTGGCGGCAGATAATTCACCCCTCCACTTT.

The gene calls are TRBV27 and TRBJ2-1; the match to TRBD1 covers 7 bases. CDR1 is MNHEY, CDR2 SMNVEV, per germline (reference sequence). This CDR3 has 12 amino acids. V shed 5 bases and J 9 bases; nucleotides not matched to a gene: 4. DNA of the CDR3: TGTGCCAGCAGTCCTAACAGGGGTGAGCAGTTCTTC. Translation: CASSPNRGEQFF.

The chain carries TRBV6-4 and TRBJ2-1, with D hard to call. From germline, CDR1 is MRHNA and CDR2 SNTAGT. The CDR3 loop spans 15 amino acids. With 5 bases removed from V and 3 bases from J, the gap between germline ends came to 14 bases. CDR3 DNA: TGTGCCAGCAGTCCTCCTAGATCCAGCTACAATGAGCAGTTCTTC. Encoded protein: CASSPPRSSYNEQFF.

This sequence joins TRBV15 and TRBJ2-1; the match to TRBD2 covers 11 bases. V shed 8 bases, J shed 9 bases, and the junction held 12 bases outside the gene matches. The germline V gene encodes CDR1 LNHNV and CDR2 YYDKDF (reference sequence). The length of the CDR3 is 15 residues. CDR3 nucleotide sequence: TGTGCCACCGGCCGGAATAGCGGGGGGGCCATTGAGCAGTTCTTC. It is translated as CATGRNSGGAIEQFF.

The chain joins TRBV7-2 to TRBJ2-2; 7 bases fit TRBD2. The length of the CDR3 is 14 residues. CDR1 is SGHTA and CDR2 is FQGNSA in the germline V gene. V shed 10 bases, J shed 10 bases, and the junction held 15 bases outside the gene matches. The chain's CDR3 is CANFVGGLGAELFF. The CDR3 region has the DNA TGTGCCAACTTTGTGGGAGGGCTAGGGGCGGAGCTGTTTTTT.

The chain carries TRBV28 and TRBJ2-1; 10 bases fit TRBD2. CDR1 is MDHEN and CDR2 is SYDVKM in the germline V gene. There are 17 residues in the CDR3. Germline trimming cut 2 bases from V and 7 bases from J; bases unmatched to any gene: 11. CDR3 residues: CASSLLVPSGSKNEQFF. In DNA form, the CDR3 reads TGTGCCAGCAGTTTACTGGTTCCTAGCGGGAGTAAGAATGAGCAGTTCTTC.

This chain joins TRBV6-1 and TRBJ2-5, with 7 nucleotides matching TRBD2. The DNA end is more similar to TRBJ2-7, so the J call may be wrong. This CDR3 region has 15 residues. From germline, CDR1 is MNHNS and CDR2 SASEGT. Written as DNA, the CDR3 is TGTGCCAGCAGTGAAGGGGGGGGACCGGGCTACGAGCAGTACTTC. Residues: CASSEGGGPGYEQYF.

The chain carries TRBV28 and TRBJ2-7; maybe TRBD1 (6 bases). V was clipped by 3 bases and J by 0 bases, with 15 bases between them. CDR1 is MDHEN, CDR2 SYDVKM, per germline. The CDR3 spans 16 residues. The CDR3: CASSFSLTGFSYEQYF. Written as DNA, the CDR3 is TGTGCCAGCAGTTTCAGCCTTACAGGGTTCTCCTACGAGCAGTACTTC.

This chain connects TRBV19 to TRBJ1-5; D possibly corresponds to TRBD1 (5 bases). Deletions cut 2 bases from V and 6 bases from J, with 14 bases between. Germline-derived CDR1 and CDR2 are LNHDA and SQIVND (reference sequence). The CDR3 has 15 residues. This CDR3 reads CASSIIRQGSQPQHF. CDR3 in DNA: TGTGCCAGTAGTATAATCCGCCAGGGAAGTCAGCCCCAGCATTTT.

The gene calls are TRBV5-1 and TRBJ2-7; 8 nucleotides align to TRBD1. The CDR3 extends over 15 amino acids. V dropped 2 bases and J dropped 3; count of bases not matched to a gene: 7. Germline-derived CDR1 and CDR2 are SGHRS and YFSETQ. CDR3 loop: CASSFQGAKHYEQYF. The CDR3, as DNA: TGCGCCAGCAGCTTTCAGGGGGCGAAACACTACGAGCAGTACTTC.